These T cell receptor beta chains were read from a single sample in a study of blood T cell repertoires in COVID-19. Assay: immunoSEQ multiplex PCR; the TCRdb copy retains only in-frame clones and omits some. The sample yields about 150,000 clones, around four fifths seen once. The source material was PBMCs or T cells enriched from blood (not recorded which). The source is a woman between 40 and 55 years old who had recovered from COVID-19. Both conserved end residues are part of each CDR3. Fields, in order: clone size, V gene, J gene, D gene, CDR3 protein, CDR3 DNA. The D gene is left open where the match is weak. Part of the rows lack a size; the others show once, few, many or a class for expanded clones.

>NA|TRBV7-9|TRBJ2-7|TRBD2
CASSFSTRGGDYEQYF
TGTGCCAGCAGCTTTTCTACCCGGGGGGGAGACTACGAGCAGTACTTC
>NA|TRBV4-1|TRBJ1-5|TRBD1
CASSPGQGGNQPQHF
TGCGCCAGCAGCCCGGGACAGGGGGGGAATCAGCCCCAGCATTTT
>NA|TRBV7-9|TRBJ2-3|TRBD2
CASSLSGGGDTQYF
TGTGCCAGCAGCCTTAGCGGGGGAGGCGATACGCAGTATTTT
>once|TRBV25-1|TRBJ2-7|NA
CASSQTGIYSYEQYF
TGTGCCAGCAGCCAAACAGGGATTTACTCCTACGAGCAGTACTTC
>NA|TRBV27|TRBJ1-2|TRBD1
CASNPTGQGASYVGYTF
TGTGCCAGCAACCCTACCGGACAGGGGGCTAGCTACGTGGGCTACACCTTC
>NA|TRBV4-1|TRBJ1-1|NA
CASSRDGLVPEAFF
TGCGCCAGCAGCCGTGACGGACTGGTCCCTGAAGCTTTCTTT
>NA|TRBV27|TRBJ2-2|NA
CASSPFSGGGGGELFF
TGTGCCAGCAGTCCCTTCAGTGGAGGAGGAGGCGGGGAGCTGTTTTTT
>NA|TRBV24-1|TRBJ1-4|TRBD1
CATSDLTGAGATNEKLFF
TGTGCCACCAGTGATTTGACAGGGGCGGGCGCAACTAATGAAAAACTGTTTTTT
>NA|TRBV4-1|TRBJ2-2|TRBD1
CASSNMDRGYAGELFF
TGCGCCAGCAGTAATATGGACAGGGGGTACGCCGGGGAGCTGTTTTTT
>NA|TRBV18|TRBJ1-4|NA
CASSPRTAEGEKLFF
TGTGCCAGCTCACCACGTACAGCGGAGGGCGAAAAACTGTTTTTT
>NA|TRBV2|TRBJ1-3|NA
CASSEAIATSSGNTIYF
TGTGCCAGCAGTGAAGCGATTGCCACGAGCTCTGGAAACACCATATATTTT
>NA|TRBV7-9|TRBJ1-5|TRBD1
CASSPAGTASNQPQHF
TGTGCCAGCAGCCCTGCCGGGACAGCTAGCAATCAGCCCCAGCATTTT
>once|TRBV2|TRBJ2-1|NA
CASSEGRGGYEQFF
TGTGCCAGCAGTGAAGGGAGGGGCGGGTATGAGCAGTTCTTC
>once|TRBV4-1|TRBJ2-5|TRBD2
CASSQDPAGGPISETQYF
TGCGCCAGCAGCCAAGATCCAGCGGGGGGGCCCATTTCGGAGACCCAGTACTTC
>NA|TRBV30|TRBJ1-2|TRBD1
CAWNGGTENNYGYTF
TGTGCCTGGAATGGAGGGACAGAGAATAACTATGGCTACACCTTC
>NA|TRBV4-2|TRBJ1-5|NA
CASSQEVGGVGNQPQHF
TGTGCCAGCAGCCAAGAGGTTGGGGGGGTTGGCAATCAGCCCCAGCATTTT
>NA|TRBV6-1|TRBJ1-6|NA
CAGSEPWSSYNSPLHF
TGTGCCGGCAGTGAACCGTGGAGCTCCTATAATTCACCCCTCCACTTT
>NA|TRBV6-5|TRBJ2-3|NA
CASSYVGVSTDTQYF
TGTGCCAGCAGTTACGTAGGGGTTAGCACAGATACGCAGTATTTT
>NA|TRBV15|TRBJ1-5|NA
CATSSTGVRAQHF
TGTGCCACCAGCAGTACGGGGGTTCGGGCCCAGCATTTT
>once|TRBV3-1/TRBV3-2|TRBJ2-2|TRBD1
CASSTTSTGGGTGELFF
TGTGCCAGCAGCACCACTTCGACAGGGGGGGGCACCGGGGAGCTGTTTTTT
>NA|TRBV5-1|TRBJ2-3|TRBD2
CASSNTSGGTDTQYF
TGCGCCAGCAGCAACACTAGCGGGGGCACAGATACGCAGTATTTT
>NA|TRBV2|TRBJ2-5|NA
CASSEARTRVGETQYF
TGTGCCAGCAGTGAAGCACGGACAAGGGTCGGGGAGACCCAGTACTTC
>NA|TRBV13|TRBJ2-1|TRBD2
CASRDQRGGRWNEQFF
TGTGCCAGCAGGGACCAGCGGGGGGGAAGGTGGAATGAGCAGTTCTTC
>NA|TRBV6-5|TRBJ2-2|NA
CASSYGGSAGELFF
TGTGCCAGCAGTTACGGTGGTAGCGCCGGGGAGCTGTTTTTT
>once|TRBV5-1|TRBJ2-7|NA
CASSLEQYSYEQYF
TGCGCCAGCAGCTTGGAACAATATTCCTACGAGCAGTACTTC
>NA|TRBV30|TRBJ2-1|TRBD2
CAWSGTSGGDEQFF
TGTGCCTGGAGTGGCACTAGCGGGGGGGATGAGCAGTTCTTC
>NA|TRBV9|TRBJ2-1|NA
CASGSYNEQFF
TGTGCCAGCGGGAGTTACAATGAGCAGTTCTTC
>NA|TRBV3-1/TRBV3-2|TRBJ1-1|NA
CASSKGGEYTEAFF
TGTGCCAGCAGCAAGGGGGGGGAATACACTGAAGCTTTCTTT
>NA|TRBV19|TRBJ1-1|TRBD1
CASSTAGWDSSNTEAFF
TGTGCCAGTAGTACCGCCGGGTGGGACAGTTCTAACACTGAAGCTTTCTTT
>NA|TRBV12-5|TRBJ1-1|NA
CASGPPLNTEAFF
TGTGCTAGTGGTCCCCCCTTGAACACTGAAGCTTTCTTT
>once|TRBV5-1|TRBJ1-2|NA
CASSPNLRGDYGYTF
TGCGCCAGCAGCCCAAACCTCCGGGGGGACTATGGCTACACCTTC
>NA|TRBV2|TRBJ1-6|NA
CASSPGLNSPLHF
TGTGCCAGCAGTCCGGGACTTAATTCACCCCTCCACTTT
>NA|TRBV27|TRBJ1-5|NA
CASSLRGLGNQPQHF
TGTGCCAGCAGTTTAAGGGGCCTTGGCAATCAGCCCCAGCATTTT
>NA|TRBV21-1|TRBJ1-5|NA
CASRGPGQGGCWGNQPQHF
TGTGCCAGCAGAGGTCCGGGACAAGGAGGCTGTTGGGGCAATCAGCCCCAGCATTTT
>NA|TRBV7-9|TRBJ2-7|TRBD1
CASSLAGTGAKEQYF
TGTGCCAGCAGCTTAGCCGGGACAGGGGCCAAAGAGCAGTACTTC
>NA|TRBV20-1|TRBJ1-1|NA
CSASDAPGIGTFF
TGCAGTGCTAGTGACGCGCCGGGGATTGGGACTTTCTTT
>once|TRBV29-1|TRBJ1-2|TRBD1
CSVEGKGARLGYTF
TGCAGCGTTGAAGGGAAGGGGGCGAGGTTGGGCTACACCTTC
>NA|TRBV24-1|TRBJ2-1|NA
CATSDPNNEQFF
TGTGCCACCAGTGATCCTAACAATGAGCAGTTCTTC
>NA|TRBV4-1|TRBJ1-1|TRBD1
CASSSRTGTVMNTEAFF
TGCGCCAGCAGCTCTCGGACAGGGACGGTGATGAACACTGAAGCTTTCTTT
>NA|TRBV19|TRBJ1-4|NA
CASAVQALTNEKLFF
TGTGCCAGTGCTGTACAGGCACTTACTAATGAAAAACTGTTTTTT
>NA|TRBV29-1|TRBJ2-2|NA
CSVGVGELFF
TGCAGCGTTGGCGTCGGGGAGCTGTTTTTT
>NA|TRBV27|TRBJ1-4|NA
CASRGLGNEKLFF
TGTGCCAGCCGGGGACTGGGGAATGAAAAACTGTTTTTT
>once|TRBV6-6|TRBJ2-3|TRBD1
CASSYPGQGTDTQYF
TGTGCCAGCAGTTACCCCGGACAGGGAACAGATACGCAGTATTTT
>NA|TRBV15|TRBJ2-3|TRBD2
CATSSGLAGRSVADTQYF
TGTGCCACCAGCAGCGGACTAGCGGGGCGAAGTGTGGCAGATACGCAGTATTTT
>NA|TRBV30|TRBJ2-5|NA
CAWTLGETQYF
TGTGCCTGGACTCTCGGAGAGACCCAGTACTTC
>few|TRBV6-2/TRBV6-3|TRBJ1-1|NA
CASSWRGLNTEAFF
TGTGCCAGCAGTTGGCGGGGACTGAACACTGAAGCTTTCTTT
>once|TRBV4-2|TRBJ1-2|TRBD1
CASSQGQGYGYTF
TGTGCCAGCAGCCAGGGACAGGGCTATGGCTACACCTTC
>NA|TRBV6-5|TRBJ1-1|NA
CASSYSRPRVTEAFF
TGTGCCAGCAGTTACTCGAGGCCGAGGGTTACTGAAGCTTTCTTT
>NA|TRBV30|TRBJ1-6|NA
CAWSRRGPDNSPLHF
TGTGCCTGGAGTAGGAGGGGACCTGATAATTCACCCCTCCACTTT
>NA|TRBV6-5|TRBJ2-5|NA
CASTAYGTQYF
TGTGCCAGCACCGCCTACGGGACCCAGTACTTC
>NA|TRBV10-3|TRBJ2-1|TRBD1
CAISGTGGGYEQFF
TGTGCCATCAGTGGGACAGGGGGAGGATATGAGCAGTTCTTC
>few|TRBV27|TRBJ2-1|NA
CASSPQGWSYNEQFF
TGTGCCAGCAGTCCGCAGGGGTGGTCCTACAATGAGCAGTTCTTC
>NA|TRBV27|TRBJ2-7|TRBD2
CASGRGVGEQYF
TGTGCCAGCGGTCGGGGGGTGGGCGAGCAGTACTTC